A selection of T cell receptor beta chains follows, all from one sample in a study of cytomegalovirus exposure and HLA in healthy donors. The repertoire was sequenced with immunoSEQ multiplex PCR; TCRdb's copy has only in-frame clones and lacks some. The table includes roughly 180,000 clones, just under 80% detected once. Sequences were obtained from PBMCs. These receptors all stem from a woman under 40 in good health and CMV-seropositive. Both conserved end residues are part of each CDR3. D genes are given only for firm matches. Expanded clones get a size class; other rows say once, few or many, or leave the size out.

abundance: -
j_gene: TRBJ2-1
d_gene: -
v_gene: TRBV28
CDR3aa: CASSPAEGNEQFF
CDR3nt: TGTGCCAGCAGTCCGGCTGAGGGCAATGAGCAGTTCTTC

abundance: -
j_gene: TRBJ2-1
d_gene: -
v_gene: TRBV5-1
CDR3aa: CASSSGGLLNEQFF
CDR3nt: TGCGCCAGCAGCTCCGGAGGTCTTTTGAATGAGCAGTTCTTC

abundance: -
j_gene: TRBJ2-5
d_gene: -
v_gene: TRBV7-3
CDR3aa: CASSRQGVLQETQYF
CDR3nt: TGTGCCAGCAGCAGACAAGGGGTCCTCCAAGAGACCCAGTACTTC

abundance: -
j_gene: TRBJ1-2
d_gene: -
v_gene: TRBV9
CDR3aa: CASSLQGGGYTF
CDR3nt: TGTGCCAGCAGCCTACAGGGTGGCGGCTACACCTTC

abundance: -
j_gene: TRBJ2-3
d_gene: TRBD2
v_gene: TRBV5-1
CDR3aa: CASRGVAGGPDTQYF
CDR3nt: TGCGCCAGCCGAGGGGTAGCGGGGGGGCCGGATACGCAGTATTTT

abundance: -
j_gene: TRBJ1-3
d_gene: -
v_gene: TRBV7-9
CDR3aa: CASSSGSVGNTIYF
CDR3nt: TGTGCCAGCAGCTCAGGGTCGGTGGGAAACACCATATATTTT

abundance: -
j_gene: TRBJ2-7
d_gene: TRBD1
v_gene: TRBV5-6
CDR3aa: CASSYDRDHEQYF
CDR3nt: TGTGCCAGCAGCTATGACAGGGACCACGAGCAGTACTTC

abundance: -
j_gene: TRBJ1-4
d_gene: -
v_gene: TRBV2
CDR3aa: CASSQRREGEKLFF
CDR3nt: TGTGCCAGCAGTCAACGACGAGAGGGTGAAAAACTGTTTTTT

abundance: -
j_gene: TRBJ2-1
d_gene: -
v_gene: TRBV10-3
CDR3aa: CAISLRYNEQFF
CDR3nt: TGTGCCATCAGCCTCAGATACAATGAGCAGTTCTTC

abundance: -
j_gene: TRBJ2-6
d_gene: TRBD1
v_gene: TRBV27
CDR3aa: CASSLGTVAGANVLTF
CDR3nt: TGTGCCAGCAGTTTAGGGACAGTTGCTGGGGCCAACGTCCTGACTTTC

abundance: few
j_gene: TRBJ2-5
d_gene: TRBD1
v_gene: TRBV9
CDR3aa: CASSVDRAVKTQYF
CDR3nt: TGTGCCAGCAGCGTCGACAGGGCGGTGAAGACCCAGTACTTC

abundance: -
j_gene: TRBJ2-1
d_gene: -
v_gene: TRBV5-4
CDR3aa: CASSAPPGTIFVNEQFF
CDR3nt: TGTGCCAGCAGCGCACCACCCGGGACAATCTTCGTCAATGAGCAGTTCTTC

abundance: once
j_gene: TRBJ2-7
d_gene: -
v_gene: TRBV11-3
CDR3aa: CASSLEGPTATYEQYF
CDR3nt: TGTGCCAGCAGCTTAGAGGGGCCAACCGCCACCTACGAGCAGTACTTC

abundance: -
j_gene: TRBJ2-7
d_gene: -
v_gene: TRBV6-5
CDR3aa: CASRNDRDQAYEQYF
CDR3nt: TGTGCCAGCAGAAACGACAGAGACCAAGCCTACGAGCAGTACTTC

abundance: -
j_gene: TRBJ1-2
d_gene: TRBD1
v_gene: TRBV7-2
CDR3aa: CASSLDRDRGRRVDGYTF
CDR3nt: TGTGCCAGCAGCTTAGACCGGGACAGGGGACGACGTGTTGACGGCTACACCTTC

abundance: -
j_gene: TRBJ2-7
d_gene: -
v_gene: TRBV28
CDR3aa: CASSQRPTGEQYF
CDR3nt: TGTGCCAGTTCCCAGCGGCCGACGGGCGAGCAGTACTTC

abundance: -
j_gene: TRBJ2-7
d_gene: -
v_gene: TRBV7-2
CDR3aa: CASSTPTAYEQYF
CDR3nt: TGTGCCAGCAGCACACCGACAGCCTACGAGCAGTACTTC

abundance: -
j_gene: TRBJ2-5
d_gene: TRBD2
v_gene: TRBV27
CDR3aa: CASSLSGGPRTQYF
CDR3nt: TGTGCCAGCAGTTTATCGGGAGGGCCGAGGACCCAGTACTTC

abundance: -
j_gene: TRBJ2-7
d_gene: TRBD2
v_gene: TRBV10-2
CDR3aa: CASSEWGGDEQYF
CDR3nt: TGCGCCAGCAGTGAATGGGGGGGGGACGAGCAGTACTTC

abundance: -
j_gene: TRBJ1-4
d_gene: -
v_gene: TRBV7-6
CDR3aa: CASSFAFTNVEKLFF
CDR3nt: TGTGCCAGCAGCTTCGCCTTTACAAACGTGGAAAAACTGTTTTTT

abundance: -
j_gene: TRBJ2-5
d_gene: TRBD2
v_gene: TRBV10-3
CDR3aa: CAISESTSGSETQYF
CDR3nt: TGTGCCATCAGTGAGTCTACTAGCGGGAGTGAGACCCAGTACTTC

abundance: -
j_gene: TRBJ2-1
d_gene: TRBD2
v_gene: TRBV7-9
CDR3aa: CASSQTSGTYNEQFF
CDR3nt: TGTGCCAGCAGCCAAACTAGCGGCACCTACAATGAGCAGTTCTTC

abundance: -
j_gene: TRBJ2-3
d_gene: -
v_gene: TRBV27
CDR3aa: CASRSGTDTQYF
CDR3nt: TGTGCCAGCAGATCGGGGACAGATACGCAGTATTTT

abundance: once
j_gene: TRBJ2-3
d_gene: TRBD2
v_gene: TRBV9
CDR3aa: CASSEQAGGLADTQYF
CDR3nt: TGTGCCAGCAGCGAGCAAGCGGGGGGCTTAGCGGATACGCAGTATTTT

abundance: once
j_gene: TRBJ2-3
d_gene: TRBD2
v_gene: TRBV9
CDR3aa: CATSPGTRSTDTQYF
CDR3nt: TGTGCCACAAGCCCCGGGACTAGAAGCACAGATACGCAGTATTTT

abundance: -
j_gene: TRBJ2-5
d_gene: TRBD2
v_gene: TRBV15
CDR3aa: CATSASGIGETQYF
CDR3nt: TGTGCCACCAGCGCTAGCGGGATCGGAGAGACCCAGTACTTC

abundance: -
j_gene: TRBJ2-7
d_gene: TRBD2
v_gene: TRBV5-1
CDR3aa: CASSREAGNSYEQYF
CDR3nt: TGCGCCAGCAGCCGCGAAGCGGGAAACTCCTACGAGCAGTACTTC

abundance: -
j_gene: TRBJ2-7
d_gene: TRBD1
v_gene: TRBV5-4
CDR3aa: CASSLDRGPYEQYF
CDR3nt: TGTGCCAGCAGCTTGGACAGGGGACCCTACGAGCAGTACTTC

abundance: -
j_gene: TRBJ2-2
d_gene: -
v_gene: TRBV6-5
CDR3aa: CASSYDPVPGELFF
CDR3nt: TGTGCCAGCAGTTACGATCCGGTCCCCGGGGAGCTGTTTTTT

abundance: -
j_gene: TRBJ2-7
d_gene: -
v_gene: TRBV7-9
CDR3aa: CASSLEGGAYEQYF
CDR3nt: TGTGCCAGCAGCTTAGAAGGTGGAGCCTACGAGCAGTACTTC

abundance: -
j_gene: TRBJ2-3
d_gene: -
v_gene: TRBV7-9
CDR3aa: CASSPFTDTQYF
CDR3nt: TGTGCCAGCAGCCCGTTCACAGATACGCAGTATTTT

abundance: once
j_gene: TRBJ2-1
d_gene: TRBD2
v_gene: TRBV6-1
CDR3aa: CASSELAGGPGEQFF
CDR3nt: TGTGCCAGCAGTGAACTAGCGGGGGGGCCTGGTGAGCAGTTCTTC

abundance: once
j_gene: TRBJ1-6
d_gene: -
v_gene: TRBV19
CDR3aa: CASSIFPQGNSPLHF
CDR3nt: TGTGCCAGTAGTATCTTTCCCCAGGGGAATTCACCCCTCCACTTT

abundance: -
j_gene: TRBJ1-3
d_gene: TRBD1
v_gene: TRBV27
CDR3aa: CASSGQAGNTIYF
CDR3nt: TGTGCCAGCAGCGGACAGGCTGGAAACACCATATATTTT

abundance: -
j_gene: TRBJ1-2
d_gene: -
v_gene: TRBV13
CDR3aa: CASSLDGSHGYTF
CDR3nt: TGTGCCAGCAGCTTAGATGGGAGCCACGGCTACACCTTC

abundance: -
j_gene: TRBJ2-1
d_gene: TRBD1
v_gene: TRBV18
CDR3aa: CASSDTGTGGEVQFF
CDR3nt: TGTGCCAGCTCAGATACCGGGACAGGGGGCGAAGTGCAGTTCTTC

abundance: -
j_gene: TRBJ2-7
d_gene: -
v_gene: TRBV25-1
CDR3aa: CASSEGGSGTQYF
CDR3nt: TGTGCCAGCAGTGAAGGCGGATCCGGGACTCAGTACTTC

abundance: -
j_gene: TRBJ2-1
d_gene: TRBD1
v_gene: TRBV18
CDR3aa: CASSPGQGAYNEQFF
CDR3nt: TGTGCCAGCTCACCGGGACAGGGGGCTTACAATGAGCAGTTCTTC

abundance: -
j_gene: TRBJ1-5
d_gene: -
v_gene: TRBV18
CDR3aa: CASCEGTNQPQHF
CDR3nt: TGTGCCAGCTGCGAGGGTACCAATCAGCCCCAGCATTTT

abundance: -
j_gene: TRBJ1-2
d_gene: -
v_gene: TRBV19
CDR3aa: CASSKEFYGYTF
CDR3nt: TGTGCCAGTAGTAAGGAGTTCTATGGCTACACCTTC